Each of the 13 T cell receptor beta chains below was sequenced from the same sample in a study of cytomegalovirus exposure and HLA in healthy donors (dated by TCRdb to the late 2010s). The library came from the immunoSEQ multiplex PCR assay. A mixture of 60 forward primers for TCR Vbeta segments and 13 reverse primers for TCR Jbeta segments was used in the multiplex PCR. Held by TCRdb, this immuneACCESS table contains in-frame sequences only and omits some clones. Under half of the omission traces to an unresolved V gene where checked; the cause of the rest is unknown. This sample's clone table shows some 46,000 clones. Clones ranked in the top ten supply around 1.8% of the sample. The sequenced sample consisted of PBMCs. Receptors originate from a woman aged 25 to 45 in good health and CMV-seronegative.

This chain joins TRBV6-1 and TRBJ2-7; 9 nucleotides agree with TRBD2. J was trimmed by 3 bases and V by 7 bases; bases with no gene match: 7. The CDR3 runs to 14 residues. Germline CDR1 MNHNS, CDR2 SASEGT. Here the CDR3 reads CASKVEREVYEQYF. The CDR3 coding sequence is TGTGCCAGCAAGGTCGAGCGGGAGGTCTACGAGCAGTACTTC.

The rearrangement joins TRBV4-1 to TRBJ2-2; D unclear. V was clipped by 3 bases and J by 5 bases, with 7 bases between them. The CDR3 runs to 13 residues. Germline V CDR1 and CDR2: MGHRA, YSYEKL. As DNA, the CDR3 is TGCGCCAGCAGCCAGGCGGCGACCGGGGAGCTGTTTTTT. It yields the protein CASSQAATGELFF.

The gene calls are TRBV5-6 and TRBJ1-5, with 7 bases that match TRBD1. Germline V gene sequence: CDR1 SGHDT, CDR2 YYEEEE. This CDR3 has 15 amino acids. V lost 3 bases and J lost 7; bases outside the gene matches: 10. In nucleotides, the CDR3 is TGTGCCAGCAGCTCCTACGACAGGGAAAGCCAGCCCCAGCATTTT. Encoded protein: CASSSYDRESQPQHF.

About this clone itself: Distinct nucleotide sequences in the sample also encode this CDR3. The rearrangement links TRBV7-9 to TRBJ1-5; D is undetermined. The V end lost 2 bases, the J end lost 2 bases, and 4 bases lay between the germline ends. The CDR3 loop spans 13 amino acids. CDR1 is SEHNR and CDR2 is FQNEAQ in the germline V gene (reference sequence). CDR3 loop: CASSLQGNQPQHF. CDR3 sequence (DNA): TGTGCCAGCAGCTTACAGGGCAATCAGCCCCAGCATTTT.

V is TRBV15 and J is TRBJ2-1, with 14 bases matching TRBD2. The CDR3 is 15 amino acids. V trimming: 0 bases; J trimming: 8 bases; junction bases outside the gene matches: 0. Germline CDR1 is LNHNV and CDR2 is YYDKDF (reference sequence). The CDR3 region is CATSRETSGRDEQFF. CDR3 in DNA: TGTGCCACCAGCAGAGAGACTAGCGGGAGGGATGAGCAGTTCTTC.

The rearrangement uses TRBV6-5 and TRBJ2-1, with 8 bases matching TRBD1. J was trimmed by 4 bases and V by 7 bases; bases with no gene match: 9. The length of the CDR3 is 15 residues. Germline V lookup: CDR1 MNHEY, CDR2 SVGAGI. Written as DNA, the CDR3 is TGTGCCAGCACAATCGACAGGGGTTTGTACAATGAGCAGTTCTTC. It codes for CASTIDRGLYNEQFF.

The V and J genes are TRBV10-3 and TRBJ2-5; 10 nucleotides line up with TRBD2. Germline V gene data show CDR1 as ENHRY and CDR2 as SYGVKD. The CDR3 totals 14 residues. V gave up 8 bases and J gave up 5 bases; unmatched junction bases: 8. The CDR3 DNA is TGTGCCATCCAGCGGGAGGGCCGCTCGGAGACCCAGTACTTC. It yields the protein CAIQREGRSETQYF.

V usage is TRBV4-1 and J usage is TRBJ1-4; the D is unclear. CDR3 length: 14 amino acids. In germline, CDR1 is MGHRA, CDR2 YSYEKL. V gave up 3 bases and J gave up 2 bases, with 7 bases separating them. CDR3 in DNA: TGCGCCAGCAGCCACATCGGGACTAATGAAAAACTGTTTTTT. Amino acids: CASSHIGTNEKLFF.

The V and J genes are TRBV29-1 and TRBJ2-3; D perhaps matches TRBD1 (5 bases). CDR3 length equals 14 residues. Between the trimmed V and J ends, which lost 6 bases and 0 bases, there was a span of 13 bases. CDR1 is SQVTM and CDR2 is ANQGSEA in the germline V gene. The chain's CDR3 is CSVVQVLSTDTQYF. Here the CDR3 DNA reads TGCAGCGTGGTACAGGTCCTAAGCACAGATACGCAGTATTTT.

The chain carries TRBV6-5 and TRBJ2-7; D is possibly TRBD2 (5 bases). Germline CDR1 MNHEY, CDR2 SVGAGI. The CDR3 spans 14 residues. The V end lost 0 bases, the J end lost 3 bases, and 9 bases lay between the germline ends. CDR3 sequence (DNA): TGTGCCAGCAGTTACTCGTTCGAGGGCTACGAGCAGTACTTC. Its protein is CASSYSFEGYEQYF.

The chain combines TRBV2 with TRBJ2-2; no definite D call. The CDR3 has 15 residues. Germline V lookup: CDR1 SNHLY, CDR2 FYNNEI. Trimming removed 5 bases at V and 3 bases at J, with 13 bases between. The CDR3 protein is CASSKDSADTGELFF. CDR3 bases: TGTGCCAGCAGTAAAGACTCGGCGGACACCGGGGAGCTGTTTTTT.

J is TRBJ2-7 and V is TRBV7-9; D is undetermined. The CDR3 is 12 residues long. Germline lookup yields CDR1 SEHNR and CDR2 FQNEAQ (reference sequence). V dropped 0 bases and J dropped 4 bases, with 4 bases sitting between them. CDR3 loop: CASSLARYEQYF. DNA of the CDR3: TGTGCCAGCAGCTTAGCCAGGTACGAGCAGTACTTC.

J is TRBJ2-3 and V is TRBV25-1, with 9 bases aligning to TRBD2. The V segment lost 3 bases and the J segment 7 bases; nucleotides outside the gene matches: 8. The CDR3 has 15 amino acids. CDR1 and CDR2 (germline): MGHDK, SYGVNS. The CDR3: CASSERGRELYTQYF. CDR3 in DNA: TGTGCCAGCAGTGAGCGCGGGAGGGAACTTTATACGCAGTATTTT.